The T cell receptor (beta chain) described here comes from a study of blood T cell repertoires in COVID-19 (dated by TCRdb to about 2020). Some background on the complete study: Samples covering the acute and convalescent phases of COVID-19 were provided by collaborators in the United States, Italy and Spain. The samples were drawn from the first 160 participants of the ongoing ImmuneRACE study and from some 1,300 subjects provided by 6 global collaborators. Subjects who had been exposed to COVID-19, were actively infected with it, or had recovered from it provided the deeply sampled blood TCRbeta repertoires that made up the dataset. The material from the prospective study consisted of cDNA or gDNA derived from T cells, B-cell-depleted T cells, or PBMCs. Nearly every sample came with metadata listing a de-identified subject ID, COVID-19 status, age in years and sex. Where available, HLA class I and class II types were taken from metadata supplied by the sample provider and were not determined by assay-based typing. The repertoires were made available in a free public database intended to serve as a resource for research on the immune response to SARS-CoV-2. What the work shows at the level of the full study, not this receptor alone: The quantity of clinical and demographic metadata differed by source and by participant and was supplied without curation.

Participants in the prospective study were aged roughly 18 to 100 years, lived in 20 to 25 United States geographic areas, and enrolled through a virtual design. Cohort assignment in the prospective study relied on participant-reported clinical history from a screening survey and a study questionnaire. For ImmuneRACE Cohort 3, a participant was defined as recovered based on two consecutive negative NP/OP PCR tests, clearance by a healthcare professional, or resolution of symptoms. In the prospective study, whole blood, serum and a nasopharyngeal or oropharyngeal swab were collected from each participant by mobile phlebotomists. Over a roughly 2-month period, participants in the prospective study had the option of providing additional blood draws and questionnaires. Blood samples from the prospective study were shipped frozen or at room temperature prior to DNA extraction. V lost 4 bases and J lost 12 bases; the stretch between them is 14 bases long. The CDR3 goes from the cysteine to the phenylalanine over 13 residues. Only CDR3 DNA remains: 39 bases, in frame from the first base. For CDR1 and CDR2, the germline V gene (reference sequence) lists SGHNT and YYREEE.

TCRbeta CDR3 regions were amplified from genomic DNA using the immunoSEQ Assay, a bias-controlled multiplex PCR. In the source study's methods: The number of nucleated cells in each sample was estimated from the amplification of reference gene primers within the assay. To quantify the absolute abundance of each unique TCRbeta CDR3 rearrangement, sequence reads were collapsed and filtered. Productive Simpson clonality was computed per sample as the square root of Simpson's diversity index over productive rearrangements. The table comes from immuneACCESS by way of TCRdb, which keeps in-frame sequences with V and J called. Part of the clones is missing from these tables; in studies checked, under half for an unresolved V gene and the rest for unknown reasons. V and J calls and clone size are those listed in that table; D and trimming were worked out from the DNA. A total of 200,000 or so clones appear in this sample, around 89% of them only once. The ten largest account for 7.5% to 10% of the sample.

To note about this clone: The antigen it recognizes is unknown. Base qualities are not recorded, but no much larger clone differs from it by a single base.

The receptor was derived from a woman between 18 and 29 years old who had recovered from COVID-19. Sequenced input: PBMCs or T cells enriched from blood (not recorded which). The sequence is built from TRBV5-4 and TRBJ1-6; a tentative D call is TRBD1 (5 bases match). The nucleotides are TGTGCCAGCAGCCCGGGGGAAAAAAGACCCCTCCACTTT. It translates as CASSPGEKRPLHF. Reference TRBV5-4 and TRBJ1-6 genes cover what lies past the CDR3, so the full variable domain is ETGVTQSPTHLIKTRGQQVTLRCSSQSGHNTVSWYQQALGQGPQFIFQYYREEENGRGNFPPRFSGLQFPNYSSELNVNALELDDSALYLCASSPGEKRPLHFGNGTRLTVT.